The T cell receptor (beta chain) under discussion was sequenced for a study of T cell responses to AZD1222 COVID-19 vaccine. Study-level information: Second-dose schedules of about 4 or about 12 weeks were combined.

Some clones are missing from TCRdb's copy, which holds only in-frame ones; the method was immunoSEQ multiplex PCR. The repertoire includes approximately 100,000 clones, 85% to 90% of them detected once, and approximately 3% sits in the top ten. Only one count was recorded for this clone. Its antigen is currently unknown. The germline V gene has CDR1 SNHLY and CDR2 FYNNEI. The CDR3 runs 13 residues. The germline V and J ends were trimmed by 6 bases and 4 bases, with 12 bases remaining between them. Notes on the study in general: Spike-specific TCR breadth rose after two AZD1222 doses, and depth rose as well. Of spike-specific TCRs, nearly half reportedly target regions left unmutated in variants. The donors showed a predominance of white British ancestry and of females, with possible underestimation of clonal diversity.

Specimen: peripheral blood, collected on day 0 of AZD1222 vaccination. This receptor was taken from an adult in good health. This chain joins TRBV2 and TRBJ1-2; possible D gene TRBD1, 5 bases. The DNA for the CDR3 is TGTGCCAGCAGCGCCCAGGGAGGCTATGGCTACACCTTC. The encoded protein is CASSAQGGYGYTF.